This T cell receptor (beta chain) was obtained from a study of naive and memory T cell subsets. This clonotype was counted a few times. Antigen unknown. An equimolar mix of two oligonucleotides served as the beta constant-region primer for TRBC1 and TRBC2. The cDNA 3' end received a ligated single-stranded oligonucleotide carrying the SP2 primer and a 12-nucleotide UMI. TCRdb fed the UMI-ligation and nested PCR reads into MiXCR, producing one record per CDR3 protein. The repertoire holds 84,000 or so distinct CDR3 sequences, with about 7% as singletons. Broader study findings: Gini index rose across naive, CM, EM and EMRA in CD4 and CD8.

CMV status came from CD4+ IFNgamma after overnight CMV lysate stimulation. CD8 T cells were positively selected from what remained after CD4 positive selection. This CDR3 region has 13 residues. Germline loops: CDR1 SGHRS, CDR2 YFSETQ. V gave up 5 bases and J gave up 1 base, with 9 bases separating them. The gene calls are TRBV5-1 and TRBJ2-5; D is possibly TRBD1 or TRBD2 (5 bases each). The clonotype was recovered from a human donor in good health. Sequencing input: central memory CD4+ T cells from blood. CDR3 in DNA: TGCGCCAGCAGAACCGGGGCCCAAGAGACCCAGTACTTC. Residues: CASRTGAQETQYF.